These T cell receptor beta chains were read from a single sample in a study of tumor-infiltrating lymphocytes in primary liver carcinoma. TCRdb re-derived calls from the multiplex PCR reads in MiXCR, one entry per CDR3 protein. The table lists about 200,000 distinct CDR3 sequences, around three fifths of them singletons. Sequencing used peripheral blood. Source of these receptors: a woman in her sixties with primary liver carcinoma and hepatitis B virus infection. Each CDR3 is given with its conserved first and last residue.

TRBV6-5,TRBJ1-2,CASSLAGGVGYGYTF
TRBV5-1,TRBJ1-1,CASSPPGGTNTEAFF
TRBV6-5,TRBJ2-7,CASSPSTDTSYEQHF
TRBV4-2,TRBJ1-5,CASSQDMDNNQPQHF
TRBV7-8,TRBJ1-2,CASRKRGGQEDYGYTF
TRBV11-3,TRBJ2-2,CASSHADCWGTGELFF
TRBV9,TRBJ2-3,CASSVGTTSTDTQYF
TRBV5-5,TRBJ1-1,CASSLGSANTEAFF
TRBV12-3/TRBV12-4,TRBJ2-7,CDSSLGQRDLYEQYF
TRBV10-3,TRBJ1-5,CAISSSEGNQPQHF
TRBV11-3,TRBJ2-1,CASSPVTGAYEQFF
TRBV5-1,TRBJ2-1,CASSRQPAGNEQFF
TRBV4-2,TRBJ2-3,CVSCQERESTDTQYF
TRBV7-9,TRBJ2-5,CASSFSAGQETQYF
TRBV30,TRBJ1-1,CAWSKGQGRTEAFF
TRBV13,TRBJ2-3,CSSSVADFTDTQYF
TRBV11-3,TRBJ1-1,CASSLRRRDTEAFF
TRBV12-3/TRBV12-4,TRBJ1-4,CASSPGQGTNEKLFF
TRBV5-1,TRBJ2-1,CASSFGGLARHVWQFF
TRBV4-2,TRBJ2-7,CASSLVASGSNYEQYF
TRBV6-1,TRBJ2-5,CANSRGEGSDSETQYF
TRBV28,TRBJ1-2,CANSRDSRGYTF
TRBV5-1,TRBJ2-1,CASRVGGDSYNEQFF
TRBV11-2,TRBJ2-4,CASSSTRGKNIQYF
TRBV20-1,TRBJ2-3,CSAGGIRSLITDTQYF
TRBV7-2,TRBJ1-2,CASTGGTSLNYGYTF
TRBV11-2,TRBJ2-7,CASNPLAALNSYEQYF
TRBV30,TRBJ1-6,CAWSVGLGDSPLHF
TRBV18,TRBJ1-1,CASSPGTTNTEAFF
TRBV28,TRBJ2-4,CAGSPPALARNIQYF
TRBV28,TRBJ1-2,CASQGGISGYTF
TRBV30,TRBJ2-1,CAWRPGRLNNEQFF
TRBV11-2,TRBJ2-5,CARSLVPRAPQETQYF
TRBV5-1,TRBJ2-7,CASRILASPYEQYF
TRBV7-6,TRBJ2-3,CASSLRENPPDTQYF
TRBV6-5,TRBJ1-2,CASSSIRGRTNYGYTF
TRBV6-5,TRBJ1-1,CASSYSGQGTEGFF
TRBV10-3,TRBJ1-2,CAITSFKGILYGYTF
TRBV30,TRBJ2-7,CAWSAKGVALYEQYF
TRBV11-2,TRBJ2-3,CASSNGTNRSTDTQYF
TRBV11-2,TRBJ1-5,CASRLDQGGQPQHF
TRBV4-1,TRBJ2-7,CASSQDQDRQGMSYEQYF
TRBV14,TRBJ2-3,CASSQDRVAGGSTDTQYF
TRBV5-1,TRBJ2-5,CASRIGSQETQYF
TRBV6-1,TRBJ2-2,CASSEAPRWDRDSGGLFF
TRBV6-1,TRBJ2-3,CASIKDRASTDTQYF
TRBV5-1,TRBJ2-1,CTSSPVPLSNEQFF
TRBV14,TRBJ2-5,CASSQVGTTGPFEETQYF
TRBV5-1,TRBJ2-1,CASAGTFLYNEQFF
TRBV6-1,TRBJ2-1,CASSVRDPRYNEQFF